This T cell receptor (beta chain) was observed in a study of CD8 T cells in Susac syndrome. Whole-study results and caveats: It was acknowledged by the study that relatively few individuals were included in its TCR sequencing and HLA analysis.

Sequencing of TCR beta was undertaken in CD8+ and CD4+ T cells derived from blood. On this clonotype: As yet, its antigen is unknown.

Reverse transcription of roughly 0.45 to 1 ug RNA was carried out with random hexamers. Amplification of TCR beta CDR3 spanned 54 Vbeta and 13 Jbeta via immunoSEQ multiplex PCR. TCRdb analysed the immunoSEQ multiplex PCR reads with MiXCR anew, one entry per CDR3 protein. The sample lists roughly 130,000 distinct CDR3 sequences; more than 90% were seen once. The ends lost 2 bases at V and 4 bases at J; junction bases unmatched: 3. The CDR3 extends over 15 amino acids. Germline loops: CDR1 MGHRA, CDR2 YSYEKL. The gene calls are TRBV4-1 and TRBJ2-2, with 8 bases fitting TRBD2. Specimen: CD4+ T cells from PBMCs. This sequence originates from a human donor in good health. The CDR3 coding sequence is TGCGCCAGCAGCCAACCGGGGGGGTCCACCGGGGAGCTGTTTTTT. Protein product: CASSQPGGSTGELFF.